These T cell receptor beta chains were read from a single sample in a study of cytomegalovirus exposure and HLA in healthy donors. Method: immunoSEQ multiplex PCR; TCRdb's copy keeps in-frame clones and lacks some. The sample includes some 200,000 clones, 79% of them seen just once. What was sequenced was PBMCs. These receptors originate from a girl between 10 and 17 years old in good health and CMV-seropositive. Each CDR3 is given with its conserved first and last residue. Each record gives: J gene, clone size, V gene, D gene, CDR3 protein, CDR3 DNA. The D gene is left open where the match is weak. A clone size is listed for some rows: how often the clone was seen (once, few, many), or a class if it is expanded.

j_call: TRBJ2-2
clone_size: few
v_call: TRBV7-7
d_call: TRBD2
cdr3_aa: CASSRAGRTGELFF
cdr3_nt: TGTGCCAGCAGCCGAGCCGGGAGGACCGGGGAGCTGTTTTTT

j_call: TRBJ1-5
clone_size: once
v_call: TRBV5-1
d_call: -
cdr3_aa: CASSLEGYSNQPQHF
cdr3_nt: TGCGCCAGCAGCTTGGAGGGGTATAGCAATCAGCCCCAGCATTTT

j_call: TRBJ2-7
clone_size: -
v_call: TRBV7-9
d_call: -
cdr3_aa: CASSSHGTLLPYEQYF
cdr3_nt: TGTGCCAGCAGCAGCCACGGGACACTTCTCCCCTACGAGCAGTACTTC

j_call: TRBJ1-6
clone_size: -
v_call: TRBV27
d_call: TRBD1
cdr3_aa: CASSPGTGGNSPLHF
cdr3_nt: TGTGCCAGCAGTCCCGGGACAGGGGGGAATTCACCCCTCCACTTT

j_call: TRBJ2-7
clone_size: -
v_call: TRBV6-1
d_call: -
cdr3_aa: CATTRRGQYEQYF
cdr3_nt: TGTGCCACGACCCGCAGGGGACAATACGAGCAGTACTTC

j_call: TRBJ1-1
clone_size: -
v_call: TRBV5-1
d_call: -
cdr3_aa: CASKGGTEAFF
cdr3_nt: TGCGCCAGCAAAGGAGGGACTGAAGCTTTCTTT

j_call: TRBJ1-1
clone_size: few
v_call: TRBV10-2
d_call: -
cdr3_aa: CASVERVNTEAFF
cdr3_nt: TGCGCCAGCGTCGAGAGGGTGAACACTGAAGCTTTCTTT

j_call: TRBJ2-7
clone_size: few
v_call: TRBV9
d_call: -
cdr3_aa: CASSVGTTYEQYF
cdr3_nt: TGTGCCAGCAGCGTAGGGACAACCTACGAGCAGTACTTC

j_call: TRBJ1-4
clone_size: -
v_call: TRBV30
d_call: TRBD1
cdr3_aa: CAWSRDSSNEKLFF
cdr3_nt: TGTGCCTGGAGTAGGGACAGCTCTAATGAAAAACTGTTTTTT

j_call: TRBJ2-7
clone_size: once
v_call: TRBV7-9
d_call: -
cdr3_aa: CASSLDATRSYEQYF
cdr3_nt: TGTGCCAGCAGCTTAGATGCGACTAGATCCTACGAGCAGTACTTC

j_call: TRBJ1-1
clone_size: few
v_call: TRBV7-6
d_call: -
cdr3_aa: CASSTVGGEAFF
cdr3_nt: TGTGCCAGCAGCACCGTCGGGGGAGAAGCTTTCTTT

j_call: TRBJ1-1
clone_size: -
v_call: TRBV18
d_call: -
cdr3_aa: CASSPGQLNTEAFF
cdr3_nt: TGTGCCAGCTCACCAGGACAGTTGAACACTGAAGCTTTCTTT

j_call: TRBJ1-2
clone_size: -
v_call: TRBV2
d_call: TRBD1
cdr3_aa: CASPGTGSYGYTF
cdr3_nt: TGTGCCAGTCCCGGGACAGGATCCTATGGCTACACCTTC

j_call: TRBJ2-3
clone_size: -
v_call: TRBV25-1
d_call: -
cdr3_aa: CASSEFSGTGADTQYF
cdr3_nt: TGTGCCAGCAGTGAATTTTCGGGAACCGGGGCAGATACGCAGTATTTT

j_call: TRBJ1-1
clone_size: -
v_call: TRBV19
d_call: -
cdr3_aa: CASSPSIPLNTEAFF
cdr3_nt: TGTGCCAGTAGCCCTAGCATACCCTTGAACACTGAAGCTTTCTTT

j_call: TRBJ2-2
clone_size: -
v_call: TRBV18
d_call: -
cdr3_aa: CASSPPAGELFF
cdr3_nt: TGTGCCAGCTCACCACCCGCCGGGGAGCTGTTTTTT

j_call: TRBJ2-1
clone_size: -
v_call: TRBV6-5
d_call: -
cdr3_aa: CASVSPYNEQFF
cdr3_nt: TGTGCCAGCGTCAGTCCCTACAATGAGCAGTTCTTC

j_call: TRBJ2-7
clone_size: -
v_call: TRBV10-1
d_call: -
cdr3_aa: CASSERLGASSYEQYF
cdr3_nt: TGCGCCAGCAGTGAGAGATTAGGAGCAAGCTCCTACGAGCAGTACTTC

j_call: TRBJ2-5
clone_size: -
v_call: TRBV6-5
d_call: -
cdr3_aa: CASSKPGRETQYF
cdr3_nt: TGTGCCAGCAGTAAGCCGGGGAGAGAGACCCAGTACTTC

j_call: TRBJ2-1
clone_size: once
v_call: TRBV4-1
d_call: -
cdr3_aa: CASSQAGESSYNEQFF
cdr3_nt: TGCGCCAGCAGCCAAGCGGGGGAGAGCTCCTACAATGAGCAGTTCTTC

j_call: TRBJ2-7
clone_size: few
v_call: TRBV6-5
d_call: TRBD2
cdr3_aa: CASSLTSGGWSEQYF
cdr3_nt: TGTGCCAGCAGCTTGACTAGCGGGGGGTGGTCCGAGCAGTACTTC

j_call: TRBJ2-2
clone_size: -
v_call: TRBV6-5
d_call: -
cdr3_aa: CASRATGNTGELFF
cdr3_nt: TGTGCCAGCAGAGCTACAGGGAACACCGGGGAGCTGTTTTTT

j_call: TRBJ2-5
clone_size: -
v_call: TRBV5-6
d_call: TRBD2
cdr3_aa: CPRYGGACQETQYF
cdr3_nt: TGTCCACGATACGGGGGGGCTTGTCAAGAGACCCAGTACTTC

j_call: TRBJ1-2
clone_size: -
v_call: TRBV5-6
d_call: TRBD1
cdr3_aa: CASSYRDREGGYTF
cdr3_nt: TGTGCCAGCAGCTATAGGGACAGGGAGGGAGGCTACACCTTC

j_call: TRBJ2-5
clone_size: -
v_call: TRBV19
d_call: TRBD1
cdr3_aa: CASTDRGEEETQYF
cdr3_nt: TGTGCCAGTACCGACAGGGGGGAGGAAGAGACCCAGTACTTC

j_call: TRBJ2-1
clone_size: -
v_call: TRBV21-1
d_call: -
cdr3_aa: CASIPPGERCYNEQFF
cdr3_nt: TGTGCCAGCATACCTCCCGGGGAGCGGTGCTACAATGAGCAGTTCTTC

j_call: TRBJ2-7
clone_size: -
v_call: TRBV5-1
d_call: TRBD2
cdr3_aa: CASSLAGTTTQTYEQYF
cdr3_nt: TGCGCCAGCAGCTTGGCCGGGACTACTACCCAGACCTACGAGCAGTACTTC

j_call: TRBJ1-2
clone_size: -
v_call: TRBV9
d_call: -
cdr3_aa: CASSVSAAGDYGYTF
cdr3_nt: TGTGCCAGCAGCGTCTCTGCCGCGGGGGACTATGGCTACACCTTC

j_call: TRBJ2-1
clone_size: once
v_call: TRBV11-2
d_call: TRBD2
cdr3_aa: CASSRLAGYNEQFF
cdr3_nt: TGTGCCAGCAGTCGACTAGCGGGCTACAATGAGCAGTTCTTC

j_call: TRBJ2-7
clone_size: -
v_call: TRBV6-5
d_call: -
cdr3_aa: CASSYSRGGKQYF
cdr3_nt: TGTGCCAGCAGTTATAGCAGGGGCGGTAAGCAGTACTTC

j_call: TRBJ2-5
clone_size: -
v_call: TRBV7-9
d_call: -
cdr3_aa: CASSPSADETQYF
cdr3_nt: TGTGCCAGCAGTCCAAGCGCTGACGAGACCCAGTACTTC

j_call: TRBJ1-5
clone_size: -
v_call: TRBV7-2
d_call: TRBD1
cdr3_aa: CASSSTGGVEPQHF
cdr3_nt: TGTGCCAGCAGCTCGACAGGGGGCGTGGAGCCCCAGCATTTT

j_call: TRBJ2-3
clone_size: -
v_call: TRBV18
d_call: -
cdr3_aa: CASSLDPSSTDTQYF
cdr3_nt: TGTGCCAGCTCACTAGATCCCTCTAGCACAGATACGCAGTATTTT

j_call: TRBJ1-2
clone_size: -
v_call: TRBV5-1
d_call: TRBD1
cdr3_aa: CASSEDRGYGYTF
cdr3_nt: TGCGCCAGCAGCGAGGACAGGGGCTATGGCTACACCTTC

j_call: TRBJ2-2
clone_size: -
v_call: TRBV2
d_call: TRBD1
cdr3_aa: CASSELDRGTGELFF
cdr3_nt: TGTGCCAGCAGTGAACTGGACAGGGGCACCGGGGAGCTGTTTTTT

j_call: TRBJ1-2
clone_size: -
v_call: TRBV7-9
d_call: TRBD1
cdr3_aa: CASSLDRGYYGYTF
cdr3_nt: TGTGCCAGCAGCTTAGACAGGGGTTACTATGGCTACACCTTC

j_call: TRBJ1-3
clone_size: -
v_call: TRBV6-5
d_call: TRBD1
cdr3_aa: CASNGQGPSGNTIYF
cdr3_nt: TGTGCCAGCAATGGACAGGGACCCTCTGGAAACACCATATATTTT

j_call: TRBJ2-5
clone_size: -
v_call: TRBV5-6
d_call: -
cdr3_aa: CASSLGQGSMETQYF
cdr3_nt: TGTGCCAGCAGCTTGGGGCAGGGGAGTATGGAGACCCAGTACTTC

j_call: TRBJ2-7
clone_size: -
v_call: TRBV19
d_call: -
cdr3_aa: CASSRERGEQYF
cdr3_nt: TGTGCCAGTAGTAGGGAGAGAGGCGAGCAGTACTTC

j_call: TRBJ1-2
clone_size: -
v_call: TRBV7-2
d_call: -
cdr3_aa: CASSLDIFTGIGYGYTF
cdr3_nt: TGTGCCAGCAGCTTAGATATTTTTACCGGGATTGGCTATGGCTACACCTTC

j_call: TRBJ2-7
clone_size: -
v_call: TRBV18
d_call: TRBD2
cdr3_aa: CASSPGTSGGPYF
cdr3_nt: TGTGCCAGCTCACCGGGGACTAGCGGGGGCCCGTACTTC

j_call: TRBJ1-5
clone_size: -
v_call: TRBV7-2
d_call: -
cdr3_aa: CASSLVRDQPQHF
cdr3_nt: TGTGCCAGCAGCCTGGTCAGGGATCAGCCCCAGCATTTT

j_call: TRBJ2-3
clone_size: -
v_call: TRBV27
d_call: TRBD1
cdr3_aa: CASSPTGGADTQYF
cdr3_nt: TGTGCCAGCAGCCCGACAGGGGGCGCAGATACGCAGTATTTT

j_call: TRBJ2-4
clone_size: -
v_call: TRBV7-9
d_call: TRBD1
cdr3_aa: CASSDRGIAKNIQYF
cdr3_nt: TGTGCCAGCAGCGACAGGGGTATAGCCAAAAACATTCAGTACTTC

j_call: TRBJ2-1
clone_size: -
v_call: TRBV11-3
d_call: -
cdr3_aa: CASSLLNEQFF
cdr3_nt: TGTGCCAGCAGCCTACTCAATGAGCAGTTCTTC

j_call: TRBJ2-3
clone_size: -
v_call: TRBV30
d_call: -
cdr3_aa: CAWTRVDTQYF
cdr3_nt: TGTGCCTGGACCCGGGTAGATACGCAGTATTTT